One and the same sample provided the 25 T cell receptor beta chains below, sequenced in a study of blood T cell repertoires in COVID-19. Sequencing used immunoSEQ multiplex PCR; TCRdb keeps in-frame clones, though not all of them. In the table there are 240,000 or so clones, roughly nine tenths of which are singletons. The sequencing sample was made of peripheral blood. Source of these receptors: a man aged 60 to 69 with acute or convalescent COVID-19.

This clone was seen a few times. V gene TRBV7-6 combines with J gene TRBJ1-2; possible D gene TRBD1, 6 bases. Germline loops: CDR1 SGHVS, CDR2 FNYEAQ. V lost 2 bases and J 4 bases, leaving 17 bases between the germline ends. The CDR3 is 16 amino acids. CDR3 residues: CASSLKALDSGYGYTF. As DNA, the CDR3 is TGTGCCAGCAGCTTAAAAGCCCTGGACAGCGGCTATGGCTACACCTTC.

This clone was detected many times. The V gene is TRBV28, the J gene TRBJ2-5; 11 nucleotides agree with TRBD2. The V gene end was trimmed by 2 bases and the J gene end by 4 bases; junction bases not matched to a gene: 12. The CDR3 has 18 amino acids. CDR1 is MDHEN, CDR2 SYDVKM, per germline. CDR3 bases: TGTGCCAGCAGTTTACTGGTAGCGGGAGGGCCGGAGGGAGAGACCCAGTACTTC. The encoded protein is CASSLLVAGGPEGETQYF.

This rearrangement joins TRBV28 to TRBJ1-2, with 8 bases that match TRBD1. The germline V gene has CDR1 MDHEN and CDR2 SYDVKM. This CDR3 contains 13 residues. V shed 7 bases and J 5 bases; nucleotides not matched to a gene: 6. DNA of the CDR3: TGTGCCAGCACAGGGGGCTTGAATTATGGCTACACCTTC. Amino acid sequence: CASTGGLNYGYTF.

The chain joins TRBV18 to TRBJ2-7, with 7 positions matching TRBD1. Per the germline V gene, CDR1 is KGHSH and CDR2 is LQKENI. This CDR3 comprises 14 residues. Losses at the gene ends were 4 bases for V and 5 bases for J; bases not matched to a gene: 8. The CDR3 DNA reads TGTGCCAGCTCACAAACGACAGGGTGGGACGAGCAGTACTTC. Translating it yields CASSQTTGWDEQYF.

The chain couples TRBV28 to TRBJ2-7; TRBD1 matches at 10 bases. The length of the CDR3 is 13 residues. Germline V gene sequence: CDR1 MDHEN, CDR2 SYDVKM. V was pared by 3 bases and J by 5 bases, with 1 base of the junction left unmatched. The CDR3 sequence is CASSLGQGNEQYF. The CDR3 coding sequence is TGTGCCAGCAGTTTGGGACAGGGGAACGAGCAGTACTTC.

V gene TRBV3-1 (or the pseudogene TRBV3-2) combines with J gene TRBJ1-2; D call uncertain. V dropped 1 base and J dropped 6 bases, with 9 bases sitting between them. There are 13 residues in the CDR3. CDR1 LGHDT and CDR2 YNNKEL come from the germline V gene (reference sequence). CDR3 residues: CASSQAGRDGYTF. CDR3 DNA: TGTGCCAGCAGCCAAGCGGGGAGGGATGGCTACACCTTC.

This clone was detected only once. The chain uses TRBV3-1 (or the pseudogene TRBV3-2) and TRBJ2-3; TRBD2 agrees at 8 bases. The V gene end was trimmed by 4 bases and the J gene end by 4 bases; junction bases not matched to a gene: 10. CDR1 and CDR2 from the germline V gene are LGHDT and YNNKEL (reference sequence). The CDR3 has 16 amino acids. CDR3 region: CASSPSSAGAADTQYF. The CDR3 region has the DNA TGTGCCAGCAGCCCGAGTTCAGCGGGAGCAGCAGATACGCAGTATTTT.

The genes are TRBV5-5 and TRBJ1-1; D not resolved. Germline V gene data show CDR1 as SGHKS and CDR2 as YYEKEE (reference sequence). The V end lost 1 base, the J end lost 2 bases, and 9 bases lay between the germline ends. The CDR3 loop spans 14 amino acids. CDR3 sequence reads: CASSLQRLNTEAFF. The CDR3 DNA sequence: TGTGCCAGCAGCTTGCAGAGGTTAAACACTGAAGCTTTCTTT.

The chain links TRBV28 to TRBJ1-1, with TRBD1 as a possible D gene (6 bases). There are 13 residues in the CDR3. V lost 5 bases and J lost 2, with 9 bases in between. Germline V gene lookup returns CDR1 MDHEN and CDR2 SYDVKM. The CDR3 sequence is CASSRQVNTEAFF. The CDR3 DNA follows: TGTGCCAGCAGTCGACAGGTAAACACTGAAGCTTTCTTT.

This chain uses TRBV9 with TRBJ2-1; a weak D match, TRBD2 (6 bases). The CDR3 runs 16 residues. V was clipped by 4 bases and J by 7 bases, with 21 bases between them. Germline V lookup: CDR1 SGDLS, CDR2 YYNGEE. This CDR3 is CASSPSGAWAGNEQFF. The CDR3, as DNA: TGTGCCAGCAGCCCAAGTGGGGCCTGGGCGGGGAATGAGCAGTTCTTC.

This clone was seen once. The chain couples TRBV28 to TRBJ2-1; maybe TRBD2 (5 bases). Germline loops: CDR1 MDHEN, CDR2 SYDVKM. V was cut by 7 bases and J by 3 bases, with 16 bases left in between. The CDR3 has 15 residues. CDR3 region: CASIPGGSDYNEQFF. In nucleotides, the CDR3 is TGTGCCAGCATCCCCGGCGGTAGCGACTACAATGAGCAGTTCTTC.

The gene calls are TRBV9 and TRBJ1-4; 9 nucleotides match TRBD1. The J segment lost 8 bases and the V segment lost 5 bases, leaving 7 bases of the junction unmatched. This CDR3 region has 14 residues. CDR1 and CDR2 (germline): SGDLS, YYNGEE. This chain's CDR3 is CASSADRGGEKLFF. As DNA, the CDR3 is TGTGCCAGCAGTGCGGACAGGGGCGGAGAAAAACTGTTTTTT.

The gene calls are TRBV9 and TRBJ2-1; weak D call: TRBD1 (5 bases). In germline, CDR1 is SGDLS, CDR2 YYNGEE. Trimming cost V 1 base and J 4 bases, with 15 bases left between them. This CDR3 comprises 16 residues. In nucleotides, the CDR3 is TGTGCCAGCAGCGTAAGGGGCAGGGATGGGTACAATGAGCAGTTCTTC. Protein: CASSVRGRDGYNEQFF.

The chain is built from TRBV28 and TRBJ2-7; D ambiguous. CDR1 and CDR2 from the germline V gene are MDHEN and SYDVKM. The CDR3 runs 11 residues. The ends were cut back, 5 bases at V and 1 base at J, with 3 bases in the middle. The CDR3 protein is CASSRSYEQYF. The DNA for the CDR3 is TGTGCCAGCAGTCGTTCCTACGAGCAGTACTTC.

The chain uses TRBV5-4 and TRBJ2-1; 12 nucleotides agree with TRBD2. Trimming cost V 4 bases and J 7 bases; bases outside gene matches: 6. Germline lookup yields CDR1 SGHNT and CDR2 YYREEE (reference sequence). This CDR3 contains 15 residues. Written as DNA, the CDR3 is TGTGCCAGCAGCCAGACTAGCGGGAGCCGGAATGAGCAGTTCTTC. Residues: CASSQTSGSRNEQFF.

The chain recombines TRBV28 with TRBJ2-7; TRBD2 agrees at 10 bases. Germline assignment: CDR1 MDHEN and CDR2 SYDVKM. V lost 5 bases, J lost 6 bases, and 16 bases stayed unmatched. The CDR3 is 17 residues long. CDR3 region: CASSLHHTSGTVSEQYF. The DNA for the CDR3 is TGTGCCAGCAGTCTCCATCATACTAGCGGGACAGTCTCCGAGCAGTACTTC. Together with reference TRBV28 and TRBJ2-7, the CDR3 gives the full variable domain: DVKVTQSSRYLVKRTGEKVFLECVQDMDHENMFWYRQDPGLGLRLIYFSYDVKMKEKGDIPEGYSVSREKKERFSLILESASTNQTSMYLCASSLHHTSGTVSEQYFGPGTRLTVT.

This sequence joins TRBV7-2 and TRBJ2-5; TRBD2 matches at 16 bases. V dropped 5 bases and J dropped 5; count of bases not matched to a gene: 11. There are 18 residues in the CDR3. Germline V gene lookup returns CDR1 SGHTA and CDR2 FQGNSA. In DNA, the CDR3 is TGTGCCAGCAGCCCGACGGGACTAGCGGGAGGGCCTAGGGAGACCCAGTACTTC. This sequence encodes CASSPTGLAGGPRETQYF.

This chain connects TRBV3-1 (or the pseudogene TRBV3-2) to TRBJ2-5, with D possibly matching TRBD2 (6 bases). Trimming cost V 1 base and J 9 bases, with 9 bases left between them. The germline V gene has CDR1 LGHDT and CDR2 YNNKEL (reference sequence). This CDR3 has 12 residues. CDR3 nucleotides: TGTGCCAGCAGCCAAGGCGGGAAGGCCCAGTACTTC. Its protein product is CASSQGGKAQYF.

This chain joins TRBV7-3 and TRBJ2-7; unclear D gene. Per germline, CDR1 SGHTA and CDR2 FQGTGA. This CDR3 contains 15 residues. V was trimmed by 3 bases and J by 1 base, leaving 13 bases between them. In nucleotides, the CDR3 is TGTGCCAGCAGCTTGGTCGCTGGCGGATCCTACGAGCAGTACTTC. It is translated as CASSLVAGGSYEQYF.

The CDR3 DNA reads TGTGCCAGCAGCCAGGGGGACTCGTCGGATACGCAGTATTTT. Translated: CASSQGDSSDTQYF. The chain joins TRBV3-1 (or the pseudogene TRBV3-2) to TRBJ2-3; possibly TRBD2 for D (6 bases). The CDR3 totals 14 residues. Germline lookup yields CDR1 LGHDT and CDR2 YNNKEL (reference sequence). The germline V and J ends were trimmed by 3 bases and 6 bases, with 13 bases remaining between them.

This chain joins TRBV7-9 and TRBJ2-1; 10 positions match TRBD2. The V segment lost 5 bases and the J segment 0 bases; nucleotides outside the gene matches: 4. The CDR3 loop spans 16 amino acids. Germline lookup yields CDR1 SEHNR and CDR2 FQNEAQ (reference sequence). The CDR3 sequence: CASSRLAGPSYNEQFF. CDR3 in DNA: TGTGCCAGCAGCAGACTAGCGGGCCCCTCCTACAATGAGCAGTTCTTC.

This chain links TRBV29-1 with TRBJ1-1; D gene unclear. CDR3 length equals 13 residues. Germline-derived CDR1 and CDR2 are SQVTM and ANQGSEA. Trimming cost V 4 bases and J 3 bases, with 12 bases left between them. The CDR3 is CSVAAASDTEAFF. The CDR3 region has the DNA TGCAGCGTTGCGGCAGCGTCGGACACTGAAGCTTTCTTT.

On this clone: One end of the junction varies from germline; a read error may be responsible. This chain joins TRBV4-2 and TRBJ1-2, with D unresolved. Germline CDR1 and CDR2: LGHNA and YNFKEQ. CDR3 size: 14 residues. The CDR3 reads CASSQDASITSIAF. In nucleotides, the CDR3 is TGTGCCAGCAGCCAAGATGCCTCAATCACATCCATCGCCTTC.

This chain connects TRBV7-2 to TRBJ1-2, with a possible D match to TRBD1 (6 bases). The CDR3 contains 14 residues. Between the trimmed V and J ends, which lost 2 bases and 2 bases, there was a span of 9 bases. Germline loops: CDR1 SGHTA, CDR2 FQGNSA. CDR3 coding DNA: TGTGCCAGCAGCTTACAAGACAGGAACTATGGCTACACCTTC. Amino acid sequence: CASSLQDRNYGYTF.

J is TRBJ1-2 and V is TRBV12-3 or TRBV12-4; no reliable D call. The CDR3 extends over 12 amino acids. Trimming shortened V by 7 bases and J by 2 bases, and 8 bases separated the two germline ends. CDR3 sequence (DNA): TGTGCCAGCAACTCCCTAAACTATGGCTACACCTTC. As protein: CASNSLNYGYTF.